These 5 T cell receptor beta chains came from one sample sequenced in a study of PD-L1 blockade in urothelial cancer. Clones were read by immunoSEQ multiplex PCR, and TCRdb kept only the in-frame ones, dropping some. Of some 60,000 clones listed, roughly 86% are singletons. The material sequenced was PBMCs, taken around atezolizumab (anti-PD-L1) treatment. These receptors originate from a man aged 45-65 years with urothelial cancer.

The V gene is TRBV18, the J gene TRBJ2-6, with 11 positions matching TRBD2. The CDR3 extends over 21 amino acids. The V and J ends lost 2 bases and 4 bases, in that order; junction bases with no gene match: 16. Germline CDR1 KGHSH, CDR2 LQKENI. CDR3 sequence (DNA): TGTGCCAGCTCACCATTAGCCGAGATCGGGACTAGCGGCTCCGGGGCCAACGTCCTGACTTTC. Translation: CASSPLAEIGTSGSGANVLTF.

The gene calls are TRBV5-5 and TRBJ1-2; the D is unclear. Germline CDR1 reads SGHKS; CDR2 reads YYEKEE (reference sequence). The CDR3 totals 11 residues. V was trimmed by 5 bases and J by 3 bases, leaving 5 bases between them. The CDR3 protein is CASRLDYGYTF. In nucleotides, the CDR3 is TGTGCCAGCAGACTGGACTATGGCTACACCTTC. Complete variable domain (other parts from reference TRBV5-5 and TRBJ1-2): DAGVTQSPTHLIKTRGQQVTLRCSPISGHKSVSWYQQVLGQGPQFIFQYYEKEERGRGNFPDRFSARQFPNYSSELNVNALLLGDSALYLCASRLDYGYTFGSGTRLTVV.

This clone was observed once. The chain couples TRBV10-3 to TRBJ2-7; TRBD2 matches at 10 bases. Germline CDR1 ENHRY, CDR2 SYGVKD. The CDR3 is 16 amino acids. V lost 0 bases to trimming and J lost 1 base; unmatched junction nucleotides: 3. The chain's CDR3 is CAISESTSGYSYEQYF. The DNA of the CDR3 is TGTGCCATCAGTGAGTCGACTAGCGGGTATTCCTACGAGCAGTACTTC.

The DNA of the CDR3 is TGTGCCAGCAGCCAAGGTCGTCGGCGGGGGGGGAGCACAGATACGCAGTATTTT. It is translated as CASSQGRRRGGSTDTQYF. The chain is built from TRBV4-2 and TRBJ2-3; 9 nucleotides align to TRBD2. CDR3 length: 18 residues. CDR1 LGHNA and CDR2 YNFKEQ come from the germline V gene. Losses at the gene ends were 1 base for V and 0 bases for J; bases not matched to a gene: 8.

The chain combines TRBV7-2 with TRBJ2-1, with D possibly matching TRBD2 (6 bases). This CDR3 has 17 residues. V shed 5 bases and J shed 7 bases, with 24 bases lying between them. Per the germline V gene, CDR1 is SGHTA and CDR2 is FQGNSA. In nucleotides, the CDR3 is TGTGCCAGCAGCCCTAGATACTCCGCGGGCCTAGCGAATGAGCAGTTCTTC. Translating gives CASSPRYSAGLANEQFF.